This T cell receptor beta chain was recovered during a study of PD-1 blockade in classical Hodgkin lymphoma. Study-level results: By C4D1, CD4+ diversity increased significantly, especially in complete responders.

Generated by immunoSEQ multiplex PCR, the TCRdb table keeps only in-frame clones and is missing some. Seen here are 80,000 to 100,000 clones, 80% to 95% observed once, and the top ten hold roughly 2.8%. Of note for this clone: The antigen is not known.

The CDR3 loop spans 13 amino acids. Unmatched junction bases numbered 8, after V lost 2 bases and J lost 13 bases. CDR1 MNHNY and CDR2 SVGAGI come from the germline V gene (reference sequence). Each and every patient relapsed after autologous stem cell transplantation, and patients got differing brentuximab vedotin exposure. Sequenced here: peripheral blood mononuclear cells (PBMCs), sampled at baseline. This sequence originates from a human donor with classical Hodgkin lymphoma. The V and J genes are TRBV6-6 and TRBJ2-1; 7 bases map to TRBD2. The CDR3 DNA reads TGTGCCAGCAGTTACCGGGACTACTCCGACCAGTTCTTC. Protein product: CASSYRDYSDQFF.